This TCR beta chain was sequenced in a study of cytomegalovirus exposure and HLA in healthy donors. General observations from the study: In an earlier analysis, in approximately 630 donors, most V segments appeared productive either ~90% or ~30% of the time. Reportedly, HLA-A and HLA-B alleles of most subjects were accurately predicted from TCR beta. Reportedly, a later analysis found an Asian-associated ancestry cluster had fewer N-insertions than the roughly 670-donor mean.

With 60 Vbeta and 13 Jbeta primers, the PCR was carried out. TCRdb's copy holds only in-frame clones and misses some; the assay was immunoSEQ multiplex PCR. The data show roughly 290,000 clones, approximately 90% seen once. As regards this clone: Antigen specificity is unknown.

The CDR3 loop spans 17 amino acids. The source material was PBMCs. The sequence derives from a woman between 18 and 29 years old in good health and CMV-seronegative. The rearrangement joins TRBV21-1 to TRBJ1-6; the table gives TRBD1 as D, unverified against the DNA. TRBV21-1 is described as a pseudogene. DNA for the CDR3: TGTGCCAGCAGCAATATCCCGTCCCGACAGGGTAAATCACCCCTCCACTTT. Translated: CASSNIPSRQGKSPLHF.